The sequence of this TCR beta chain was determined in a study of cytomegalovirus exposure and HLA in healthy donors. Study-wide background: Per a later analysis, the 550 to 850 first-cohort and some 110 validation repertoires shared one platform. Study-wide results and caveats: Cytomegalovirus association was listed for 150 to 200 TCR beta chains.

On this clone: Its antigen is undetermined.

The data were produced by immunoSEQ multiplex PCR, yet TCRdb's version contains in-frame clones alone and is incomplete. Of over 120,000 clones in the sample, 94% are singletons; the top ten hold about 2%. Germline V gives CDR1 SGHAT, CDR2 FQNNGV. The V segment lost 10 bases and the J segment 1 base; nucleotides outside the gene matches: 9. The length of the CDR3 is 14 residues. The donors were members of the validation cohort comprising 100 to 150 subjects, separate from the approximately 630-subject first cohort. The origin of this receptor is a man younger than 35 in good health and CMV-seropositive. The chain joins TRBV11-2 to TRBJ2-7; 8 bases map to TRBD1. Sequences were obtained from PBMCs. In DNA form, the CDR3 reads TGTGCCACGTCCTTGGACAGGGCTTCCTACGAGCAGTACTTC. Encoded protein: CATSLDRASYEQYF.